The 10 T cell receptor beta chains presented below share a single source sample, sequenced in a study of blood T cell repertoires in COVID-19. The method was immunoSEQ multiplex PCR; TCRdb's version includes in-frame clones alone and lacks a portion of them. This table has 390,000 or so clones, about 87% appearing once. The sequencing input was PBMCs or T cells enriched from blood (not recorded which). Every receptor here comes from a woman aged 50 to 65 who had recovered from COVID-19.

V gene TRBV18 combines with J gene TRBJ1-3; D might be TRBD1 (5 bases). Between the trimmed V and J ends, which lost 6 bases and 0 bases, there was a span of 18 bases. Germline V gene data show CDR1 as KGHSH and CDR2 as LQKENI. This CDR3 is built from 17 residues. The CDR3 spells CASSPDRIFSSGNTIYF. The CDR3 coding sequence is TGTGCCAGCTCCCCTGACAGAATATTTAGCTCTGGAAACACCATATATTTT.

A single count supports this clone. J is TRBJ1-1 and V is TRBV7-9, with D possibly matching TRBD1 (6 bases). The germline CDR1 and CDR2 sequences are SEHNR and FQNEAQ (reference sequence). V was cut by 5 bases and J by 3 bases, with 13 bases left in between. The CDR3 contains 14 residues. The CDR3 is CASSVGGADTEAFF. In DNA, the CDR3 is TGTGCCAGCAGCGTCGGGGGGGCAGACACTGAAGCTTTCTTT.

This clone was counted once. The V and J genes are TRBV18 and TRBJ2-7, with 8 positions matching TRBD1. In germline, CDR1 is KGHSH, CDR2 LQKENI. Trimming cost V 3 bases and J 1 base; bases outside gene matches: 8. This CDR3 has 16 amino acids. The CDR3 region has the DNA TGTGCCAGCTCACCTCGGACAGGGACGTTATCCTACGAGCAGTACTTC. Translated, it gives CASSPRTGTLSYEQYF. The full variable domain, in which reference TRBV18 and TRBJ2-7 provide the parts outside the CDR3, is NAGVMQNPRHLVRRRGQEARLRCSPMKGHSHVYWYRQLPEEGLKFMVYLQKENIIDESGMPKERFSAEFPKEGPSILRIQQVVRGDSAAYFCASSPRTGTLSYEQYFGPGTRLTVT.

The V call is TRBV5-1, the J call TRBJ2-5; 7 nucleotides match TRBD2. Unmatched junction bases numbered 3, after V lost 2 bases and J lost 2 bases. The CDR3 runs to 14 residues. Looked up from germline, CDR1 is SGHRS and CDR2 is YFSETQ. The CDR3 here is CASSLSAGQETQYF. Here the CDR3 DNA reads TGCGCCAGCAGCTTATCAGCGGGGCAAGAGACCCAGTACTTC. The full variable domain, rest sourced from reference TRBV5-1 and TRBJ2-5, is KAGVTQTPRYLIKTRGQQVTLSCSPISGHRSVSWYQQTPGQGLQFLFEYFSETQRNKGNFPGRFSGRQFSNSRSEMNVSTLELGDSALYLCASSLSAGQETQYFGPGTRLLVL.

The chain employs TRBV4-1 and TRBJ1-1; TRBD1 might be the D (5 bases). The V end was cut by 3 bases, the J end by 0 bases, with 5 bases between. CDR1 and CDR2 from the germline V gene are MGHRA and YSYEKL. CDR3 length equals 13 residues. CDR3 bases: TGCGCCAGCAGCCACAGGGTGAACACTGAAGCTTTCTTT. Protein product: CASSHRVNTEAFF.

The CDR3 protein is CSASSSVANYGYTF. The DNA of the CDR3 is TGCAGTGCTAGTTCCTCTGTAGCTAACTATGGCTACACCTTC. This chain connects TRBV20-1 to TRBJ1-2; no definite D call. V was pared by 3 bases and J by 0 bases, with 11 bases between. The V gene's germline CDR1 is DFQATT and CDR2 SNEGSKA (reference sequence). This CDR3 is 14 amino acids long.

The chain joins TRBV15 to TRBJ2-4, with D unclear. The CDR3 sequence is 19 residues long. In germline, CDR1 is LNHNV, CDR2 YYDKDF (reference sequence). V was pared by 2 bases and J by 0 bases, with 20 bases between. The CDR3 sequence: CATSRRAPREPLAKNIQYF. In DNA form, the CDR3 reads TGTGCCACCAGCAGACGTGCCCCCCGAGAGCCGTTAGCCAAAAACATTCAGTACTTC.

Written as DNA, the CDR3 is TGTGCCAGCAGCCCGACAGGGTTGGATGAACAGGGCTATGGCTACACCTTC. Amino acid sequence: CASSPTGLDEQGYGYTF. The genes are TRBV5-4 and TRBJ1-2; 7 bases are shared with TRBD1. Germline CDR1 and CDR2: SGHNT and YYREEE (reference sequence). The V and J ends lost 4 bases and 4 bases, in that order; junction bases with no gene match: 16. There are 17 residues in the CDR3.

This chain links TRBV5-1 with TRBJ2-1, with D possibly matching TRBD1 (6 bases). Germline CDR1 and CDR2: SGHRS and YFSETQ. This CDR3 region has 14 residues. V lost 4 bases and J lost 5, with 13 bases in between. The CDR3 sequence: CASSLGTPNNEQFF. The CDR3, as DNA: TGCGCCAGCAGCCTCGGGACACCGAACAATGAGCAGTTCTTC.

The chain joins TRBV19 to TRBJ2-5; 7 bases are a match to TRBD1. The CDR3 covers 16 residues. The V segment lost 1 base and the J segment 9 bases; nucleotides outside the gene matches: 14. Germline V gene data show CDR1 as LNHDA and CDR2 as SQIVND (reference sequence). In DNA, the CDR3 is TGTGCCAGTAGTATAGCAGGGACAGACCCCCTCGGGGCCCAGTACTTC. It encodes CASSIAGTDPLGAQYF.